The present TCR beta chain was sequenced within a study of T cells in Graves' hyperthyroidism and ophthalmopathy. This clonotype occurred many times. RNA transcripts yielded amplified TCR beta CDR3 regions. Primed by the HTBI set, a first-round RT-PCR was run on the TCR CDR3. A single record per CDR3 protein comes from TCRdb applying MiXCR to the multiplex PCR reads. Counted here are around 250,000 distinct CDR3 sequences, 14% to 15% occurring once; the ten biggest clones make up 13%. V lost 3 bases and J 2 bases, leaving 11 bases between the germline ends. CDR3 length: 14 amino acids. In germline, CDR1 is MNHNS, CDR2 SASEGT.

The TCR was taken from a woman in her thirties or forties with Graves' hyperthyroidism that later progressed to Graves' ophthalmopathy. Sequenced input: blood. The chain combines TRBV6-1 with TRBJ2-7, with TRBD2 as a possible D gene (5 bases). CDR3 DNA sequence: TGTGCCAGCAGTGACTTGCGGGTCACCTACGAGCAGTACTTC. It specifies CASSDLRVTYEQYF.